This TCR beta chain was captured by sequencing in a study of cytomegalovirus exposure and HLA in healthy donors (dated by TCRdb to about 2017). Background for the entire study: An earlier analysis of more than 550 of the donors reported under 300 Gb of sequence data and around 100 million unique TCR beta sequences obtained from around 190 million T cells. An early release covering roughly 640 HLA-typed donors comprised 250 to 350 gigabases of sequencing data and tens of millions of unique TCR sequences. Of the roughly 400 genotyped donors, approximately 83% fell in the genetic ancestry cluster associated with self-reported Caucasian donors. The aim of the study was to test whether cataloging public T cell receptors could identify signatures of past pathogen exposure. The study profiled the T cell repertoires of under 700 subjects by immunosequencing and related them to cytomegalovirus serostatus. Along with the roughly 670-subject first cohort, a separate validation cohort of 120 different subjects was used. High-throughput TCR immunosequencing, statistical association of individual TCRs with disease status, and machine learning were combined to predict cytomegalovirus infection status. A later analysis re-analyzed previously published TCR beta repertoires from roughly 600 donors and added high-resolution HLA genotyping to study TCR occurrence patterns. Rather than using new phenotypic data, the later analysis identified candidate immune exposures from TCR beta sequences and from how often those sequences occurred across donors. In an earlier analysis of roughly 580 of the donors, high-throughput TCR beta sequencing was used to judge whether each TCR beta V gene segment behaved as functional or pseudogenic. Donor age, sex, ethnicity and CMV serostatus were collected together with the repertoire data. A later genetic analysis took genome-wide SNP genotypes for 398 of the 666 donors and used that subset as a discovery cohort. Every repertoire in the discovery cohort had been generated on one and the same sequencing platform. Class I and class II HLA loci were covered by the typing at four-digit resolution. Typing coverage varied by locus: roughly 620-640 donors for A, B, C, DRB1 and DQB1; more than 500 for DQA1; over 600 for DPA1; around 490 for DPB1. Because of strong linkage in the cohort, roughly five DR-DQ haplotypes were treated as single units for association and clustering. Among some 410 genotyped donors of the cohort, an average of around 240,000 unique TCR beta nucleotide sequences was sequenced per donor, of which 15% to 20% were non-productive.

The cohort comprised 550 to 700 healthy bone marrow donors. All cohort members were sampled while nominally healthy, although unrecorded immune exposures were likely present. The donor tested CMV seronegative and was one of the 352 seronegative cohort members. A peripheral blood sample was collected from each donor, and TCR beta sequencing was performed on peripheral blood mononuclear cells. The Qiagen DNeasy Blood Extraction Kit was used to extract genomic DNA from the blood cell samples. The library was obtained by the immunoSEQ multiplex PCR assay. For the multiplex PCR, a mixture combining 60 forward primers for TCR Vbeta segments and 13 reverse primers for TCR Jbeta segments was used. Amplification of the CDR3 region of rearranged TCR beta genes was performed with a multiplex PCR assay on genomic DNA. Amplified TCR beta libraries were sequenced as 87-base-pair reads on the Illumina HiSeq System. In the source study's methods: Across the 700 or so repertoires, a later analysis counted tens of millions of unique TCR beta chains, about 10 million of which were shared by at least two donors. Raw reads were error-corrected and collapsed into unique sequences by a nearest-neighbor algorithm in which closely related sequences were merged to remove PCR and sequencing errors. To assign V, D and J gene segments, CDR3 sequences were aligned to IMGT reference sequences. For a sequence to be retained, a match of at least six nucleotides was required to both a V gene segment and a J gene segment. A rearrangement counted as productive if the CDR3 had no stop codons and remained in frame with V and J, and every other rearrangement counted as non-productive. Following IMGT convention, CDR3 was defined as the stretch from the second conserved V-encoded cysteine up to the conserved J-encoded phenylalanine. The earlier analysis of 500 to 650 of the donors excluded any sequence lacking an unambiguous match to a single V gene segment. An earlier analysis of around 600 of the donors classified V segments as functional when productive rearrangements were above 56.7% and as segregating when the standard deviation between donors was above 5%. A statistical classification framework was built to diagnose cytomegalovirus status from the catalog of TCR beta chain sequences. V and J gene assignment, in a later analysis, came from comparing TCR nucleotide sequences with IMGT/GENE-DB human TR gene sequences. The TCRdist pipeline was used in a later analysis to assign CDR3 sequences and most-parsimonious VDJ recombination scenarios. In a later analysis, every TCR beta chain was defined by the combination of its CDR3 amino acid sequence and its V-gene family, and reads without a unique V-gene family were dropped. In a later analysis, 450 to 600 highly shared, low-generation-probability nucleotide sequences were removed to address suspected cross-contamination and a sequencing artifact. In a later analysis, a clonal expansion index for each public chain was calculated from normalized within-repertoire ranks of inferred template counts. In a later analysis, generation probabilities were computed using a VDJ recombination model fitted to out-of-frame rearrangements, and the results were checked against IGoR. In a later analysis, hypergeometric tests were used to score TCR-TCR, TCR-HLA and TCR-CMV co-occurrence, with a repertoire-size bias correction applied to TCR pairs. To estimate false discovery rates, a later analysis permuted the HLA or CMV assignments 20 times. A later analysis grouped co-occurring TCRs with DBSCAN, adding TCRdist sequence similarity when clustering within HLA-allele-positive subsets. Repertoires with fewer than 30,000 or more than 120,000 public chains were left out of co-occurrence clustering, as were four to six repertoires with anomalous nucleotide sharing. TCRdb carries this immuneACCESS record with in-frame sequences only. Its versions omit some clonotypes, under half of them owing to an unresolved V gene in the studies checked, with the rest unexplained. That table furnishes V, J and clone size, whereas the DNA furnished D and trimming. The sample table lists about 67,000 clones, roughly two thirds of them with a count of one. The ten largest clones represent just over 2% of the sample.

The full study reports these points: In vitro tests confirmed that a few of the cytomegalovirus-associated TCR beta chains recognize cytomegalovirus antigens. In an earlier analysis of around 600 of the donors, most TCR beta V segments were observed in productive rearrangements about 90% or about 30% of the time, broadly matching IMGT annotations. Because some donors lacked HLA typing at each locus, the association tests relied only on the typed subset. The earlier analysis of fewer than 750 of the donors excluded roughly 17 rarely observed V segments, including chromosome 9 orphons, because counts were too low. When HLA alleles, especially DR and DQ, strongly co-occurred, TCR associations were difficult to assign to individual alleles. Roughly uniform sequencing depth across donors was assumed in presence/absence analyses, although this assumption may not hold. The authors suggested that the approach could potentially be generalized to other disease states and immunological phenotypes. A cluster of highly shared sequence variants was judged likely to represent a technical artifact of the sequencing pipeline. A further reported finding was that TCR beta sequences accurately predicted the HLA-A and HLA-B alleles for most subjects in the first cohort. Correlated functional status among segregating V segments might reflect linkage disequilibrium, but an unknown experimental factor could not be ruled out. In the study, around 150 TCR beta chains were listed as associated with cytomegalovirus. Immune exposure information for the cohort was limited to CMV serostatus. A later genetic analysis reported fewer N-insertions in productive TCRs among donors in an Asian-associated ancestry cluster than the roughly 670-donor mean. Cytomegalovirus status was reported to be diagnosed by the classifier with high specificity and sensitivity in both the original and validation cohorts. While some public TCRs were present in many individuals, most TCR sequences turned up only very rarely across donors. Most CMV-associated TCR beta chains appeared to be HLA-restricted in a later analysis, and the HLA associations seemed to be driven largely by CMV exposure. Specific HLA alleles were associated with around 18,000 TCR beta sequences at a false discovery rate of 0.05 in a later analysis. According to a later analysis, TCR association rates differed among HLA loci, with DRB1 alleles showing the most associated TCRs and HLA-C alleles showing the fewest. In a later analysis, several top co-occurrence clusters were reported to appear linked to parvovirus B19, influenza, CMV and Epstein-Barr virus. The cohort was sequenced for TCR beta chains only, and without alpha or paired-chain data the features that could be detected were limited. In a later analysis, HLA-associated TCR beta chains showed more clonal expansion and lower generation probabilities than non-associated chains that were equally common. In a later genetic analysis, a missense DCLRE1C variant was associated with V-gene and J-gene trimming of TCR beta chains, and the association was replicated in an independent cohort.

A word on this clone: No cognate antigen has been identified for it. A read error may account for a junction end that differs from germline.

The receptor comes from a woman in her 30s in good health and CMV-seronegative. Source material: PBMCs.

The CDR3 amino acid sequence is: CASSPDSSSYNEQLF. In nucleotide form, the sequence is TGTGCCAGCAGCCCGGACAGCAGCTCCTACAATGAGCAGCTCTTC. The chain uses TRBV5-4 and TRBJ2-1, with TRBD1 tentatively as D gene (6 bases match). Measured from the cysteine to the phenylalanine, the CDR3 is 15 residues long. Of all the DNA, just the CDR3 is kept, 45 bases in frame from base 1. CDR1 and CDR2 (SGHNT, YYREEE) derive from the germline V gene (reference sequence).